This is a list of T cell receptor beta chains from one sample in a study of cytomegalovirus exposure and HLA in healthy donors. Clones were read by immunoSEQ multiplex PCR, and TCRdb kept only the in-frame ones, dropping some. The data show roughly 150,000 clones, with 80% to 90% seen just once and 2.3% held by the top ten. Sequencing was performed on PBMCs. These receptors all stem from a woman aged 18-30 years in good health and CMV-seronegative. The CDR3 runs from the conserved cysteine through the conserved F or W. D genes are given only for firm matches. Clone size is not always given. Where it is, it says once, few, many or a class for expanded clones.

few	-	TRBJ1-2	TRBV29-1	TGCAGCGTTGGGCATGGGCTATCCGGCTACACCTTC	CSVGHGLSGYTF
once	-	TRBJ1-1	TRBV28	TGTGCCAGCACTCCCTGGGGCGGGGAGAACACTGAAGCTTTCTTT	CASTPWGGENTEAFF
-	-	TRBJ2-5	TRBV7-3	TGTGCCAGCAGCTTGGGCGGGAACCCCCAAGAGACCCAGTACTTC	CASSLGGNPQETQYF
-	TRBD2	TRBJ2-3	TRBV15	TGTGCCACCAGCAGCCGTACTAGCGGGGGTGGTGATACGCAGTATTTT	CATSSRTSGGGDTQYF
-	-	TRBJ1-5	TRBV20-1	TGCAGTGCTGCCCCCCTATTGTCCCAGCATTTT	CSAAPLLSQHF
-	-	TRBJ2-7	TRBV28	TGTGCCAGCAGTTGGGTCCTAGCCCACGAGCAGTACTTC	CASSWVLAHEQYF
-	-	TRBJ2-3	TRBV6-5	TGTGCCAGCATTCGAGACTCCACAGATACGCAGTATTTT	CASIRDSTDTQYF
-	-	TRBJ2-7	TRBV4-2	TGTGCCAGCAGCCAGGACTTGATAGGCTACGAGCAGTACTTC	CASSQDLIGYEQYF
-	-	TRBJ1-4	TRBV11-2	TGTGCCAGCAGCTTAGATCGCTCTCAAGCTTTTGCAACTAATGAAAAACTGTTTTTT	CASSLDRSQAFATNEKLFF
once	-	TRBJ2-7	TRBV4-1	TGCGCCAGCAGCCAAGAGGGCAGTTCCTACGAGCAGTACTTC	CASSQEGSSYEQYF
-	TRBD2	TRBJ2-7	TRBV10-2	TGCGCCAGCCTCCCCCTGGGACTAGCGGGAGGACCATCTTCCTACGAGCAGTACTTC	CASLPLGLAGGPSSYEQYF
-	TRBD1	TRBJ2-5	TRBV11-2	TGCGCCAGCAGCTGGGACAGGGAGTCTTTGGACCAAGAGACCCAGTACTTC	CASSWDRESLDQETQYF
-	-	TRBJ1-1	TRBV18	TGTGCCAGCTCACCACCGGCGGTTTTTGACGTCGTCAACACTGAAGCTTTCTTT	CASSPPAVFDVVNTEAFF
once	TRBD1	TRBJ1-1	TRBV6-5	TGTGCCAGCAGCTGGACAGGGAGATTGAACACTGAAGCTTTCTTT	CASSWTGRLNTEAFF
-	-	TRBJ1-2	TRBV14	TGTGCCAGCAGCCAAGATCGTCTGGGCTACACCTTC	CASSQDRLGYTF
-	TRBD1	TRBJ2-1	TRBV9	TGTGCCAGCTATTGGACAGGGGTCTACAATGAGCAGTTCTTC	CASYWTGVYNEQFF
-	TRBD2	TRBJ2-5	TRBV6-5	TGTGCCAGCAACAGGCTAGCGGGAGTAGTGGAGACCCAGTACTTC	CASNRLAGVVETQYF
-	-	TRBJ1-5	TRBV27	TGTGCCAGCAGTTTAATTGGTGGCCGGGGGAATCAGCCCCAGCATTTT	CASSLIGGRGNQPQHF
-	TRBD1	TRBJ1-5	TRBV4-2	TGTGCCAGCAGCCAAGATAGGACAGGGGTTCAGCCCCAGCATTTT	CASSQDRTGVQPQHF
-	-	TRBJ1-1	TRBV7-9	TGTGCCAGCAGCCGCCTATCGGGGGGAATGAACACTGAAGCTTTCTTT	CASSRLSGGMNTEAFF
-	-	TRBJ2-4	TRBV7-9	TGTGCCAGCAGCTTAGGAGCGGAGCATCCCAGGGGCATTCAGTACTTC	CASSLGAEHPRGIQYF
-	-	TRBJ2-5	TRBV18	TGTGCCAGCTCACCTAACGCCTGGACAGACGAGACCCAGTACTTC	CASSPNAWTDETQYF
-	-	TRBJ2-7	TRBV7-8	TGTGCCAGCAGCCCACCTACCTGGGGCGACTCCTACGAGCAGTACTTC	CASSPPTWGDSYEQYF
-	TRBD1	TRBJ1-2	TRBV27	TGTGCCAGCAGTTCATCCCAGGGGGAAGTCGCCCATGGCTACACCTTC	CASSSSQGEVAHGYTF
-	-	TRBJ1-5	TRBV28	TGTGCCAGCAGCCCTTCATTCTTCCGGGGCAATCAGCCCCAGCATTTT	CASSPSFFRGNQPQHF
-	-	TRBJ1-2	TRBV2	TGTGCCAGCAGTGAAGAAAGGGGCAATGGCTACACCTTC	CASSEERGNGYTF
-	-	TRBJ1-6	TRBV6-1	TGTGCCAGCAGCCCCCGACAGGTCTATAATTCACCCCTCCACTTT	CASSPRQVYNSPLHF
-	-	TRBJ1-3	TRBV4-1	TGCGCCAGCAGCCCCAGCTCTGGAAACACCATATATTTT	CASSPSSGNTIYF
-	-	TRBJ1-4	TRBV7-2	TGTGCCAGCAGCTTAGGAGGAGCCACTGAGGAAAAACTGTTTTTT	CASSLGGATEEKLFF
-	-	TRBJ2-7	TRBV6-5	TGTGCCAGCAGTTACGGTTCGAGGTACGAGCAGTACTTC	CASSYGSRYEQYF
-	TRBD1	TRBJ1-4	TRBV29-1	TGCAGCGCCCTCGGGACAGCAGAAAAACTGTTTTTT	CSALGTAEKLFF
-	-	TRBJ2-1	TRBV5-4	TGTGCCAGCAGCTTGGCCGAAGGGGTCAATGAGCAGTTCTTC	CASSLAEGVNEQFF
-	-	TRBJ1-1	TRBV7-2	TGTGCCAGCAGCCTTCAACAGGTCATGAACACTGAAGCTTTCTTT	CASSLQQVMNTEAFF
-	-	TRBJ1-2	TRBV28	TGTGCCAGCAGTTTAAGGGGGGGCTATTTCTATGGCTACACCTTC	CASSLRGGYFYGYTF
-	-	TRBJ1-3	TRBV11-2	TGTGCCAGCAGCCACCGAGCGCCGAACACCATATATTTT	CASSHRAPNTIYF
-	TRBD1	TRBJ2-2	TRBV11-3	TGTGCCAGCAGCCGACAGGGTTCCGGCACCGGGGAGCTGTTTTTT	CASSRQGSGTGELFF
-	-	TRBJ2-3	TRBV5-1	TGCGCCAGTTCCCGAGTGATCGGCACAGATACGCAGTATTTT	CASSRVIGTDTQYF
-	-	TRBJ2-1	TRBV18	TGTGCCAGCTCGGACTTCCGGGCGAGCTCCTACAATGAGCAGTTCTTC	CASSDFRASSYNEQFF
-	-	TRBJ2-3	TRBV12-5	TGTGCTAGTGGTTCAAGAGGCTCAGATACGCAGTATTTT	CASGSRGSDTQYF
few	TRBD1	TRBJ1-2	TRBV4-2	TGTGCCAGCAGTCTAGACAGGGGAATCTATGGCTACACCTTC	CASSLDRGIYGYTF
-	TRBD1	TRBJ2-3	TRBV11-3	TGTGCCAGCAGCGTCGACAGGGGCTCAGATACGCAGTATTTT	CASSVDRGSDTQYF
-	-	TRBJ1-1	TRBV28	TGTGCCAGTCAGAGGGGGGGGATGGACACTGAAGCTTTCTTT	CASQRGGMDTEAFF
-	TRBD1	TRBJ1-4	TRBV14	TGTGCCAGCAGCCTTTGGACAGGGGGAACTAATGAAAAACTGTTTTTT	CASSLWTGGTNEKLFF